The sequence of this T cell receptor (beta chain) was determined in a study of vaccination and CD4 T cells after COVID-19. At the level of the study: Two of the convalescents were Hispanic, and convalescents were six males and four females. Cultures designated as controls were supplied with a CEFX pool, an HIV-1 Nef pool, or no peptide.

The V and J ends lost 1 base and 0 bases, in that order; junction bases with no gene match: 3. The CDR3 has 15 amino acids. Germline CDR1 is DFQATT and CDR2 is SNEGSKA (reference sequence). This clonotype was seen a handful of times. The antigen remains undetermined. The Oncomine TCR Beta short-read assay was applied to DNA of cultured CD4+ T cells. TCRdb reprocessed the PCR reads with MiXCR, giving one entry per CDR3 protein. Of several thousand distinct CDR3 sequences detected, over 35% appear once; the ten largest clones hold roughly 12%. Treatment: roughly ten-day PBMC culture with coronavirus spike peptide pools or control peptides (ViraFEST assay). Researchers collected the unexposed donor's CD4+ T cells before the COVID-19 pandemic (2011-2018).

This sequence joins TRBV20-1 and TRBJ1-5; 7 nucleotides agree with TRBD1. What was sequenced was CD4+ T cells from blood, cultured in vitro. This receptor was identified in a human donor in good health. The CDR3 nucleotides read TGCAGTGCTAGAGCAGGGGGGCGTAGCAATCAGCCCCAGCATTTT. It translates to CSARAGGRSNQPQHF.